These 32 T cell receptor beta chains were all obtained from the same sample, sequenced in a study of cytomegalovirus exposure and HLA in healthy donors (dated by TCRdb to 2016 to 2017). The library came from the immunoSEQ multiplex PCR assay. The multiplex PCR relied on a mix of 60 forward primers for TCR Vbeta segments and 13 reverse primers for TCR Jbeta segments. TCRdb mirrors the immuneACCESS table, restricted to in-frame sequences. Some clones are absent from its copies; in checked studies, under half trace to an unresolved V gene, and the reason for the others is unknown. The sample data list some 98,000 clones, and roughly 80% of these were observed just once. Clones ranked in the top ten supply 10% of the sample. Sequenced input: PBMCs. Receptor source: a human donor in good health.

The CDR3 region has the DNA TGCGCCAGCAGCTTAGGGCTAGCGCTAGATACGCAGTATTTT. Translated, it gives CASSLGLALDTQYF. V gene TRBV5-1 combines with J gene TRBJ2-3, with TRBD2 as a possible D gene (6 bases). The CDR3 covers 14 residues. Trimming pared 2 bases from V and 5 bases from J, leaving 12 bases between. In germline, CDR1 is SGHRS, CDR2 YFSETQ. The full variable domain, completed using reference TRBV5-1 and TRBJ2-3, is KAGVTQTPRYLIKTRGQQVTLSCSPISGHRSVSWYQQTPGQGLQFLFEYFSETQRNKGNFPGRFSGRQFSNSRSEMNVSTLELGDSALYLCASSLGLALDTQYFGPGTRLTVL.

The chain has TRBV6-6 and TRBJ1-1; 9 bases line up with TRBD1. Trimming at V came to 5 bases and at J to 2 bases, leaving 6 bases not matched to a gene. The germline gives CDR1 MNHNY, CDR2 SVGAGI (reference sequence). The CDR3 is 15 residues long. CDR3 DNA: TGTGCCAGCAGTGATAGGACAGGGGCCAACACTGAAGCTTTCTTT. It specifies CASSDRTGANTEAFF.

This chain connects TRBV11-2 to TRBJ2-3, with 8 bases identical to TRBD2. V lost 1 base and J lost 2; bases outside the gene matches: 8. From germline, CDR1 is SGHAT and CDR2 FQNNGV. This CDR3 is built from 17 residues. The CDR3 sequence is CASSLGSAGGPTDTQYF. The CDR3 coding sequence is TGTGCCAGCAGCTTAGGTTCCGCGGGGGGCCCCACAGATACGCAGTATTTT. Based on the CDR3 plus reference TRBV11-2 and TRBJ2-3, the full variable domain is EAGVAQSPRYKIIEKRQSVAFWCNPISGHATLYWYQQILGQGPKLLIQFQNNGVVDDSQLPKDRFSAERLKGVDSTLKIQPAKLEDSAVYLCASSLGSAGGPTDTQYFGPGTRLTVL.

This rearrangement joins TRBV11-2 to TRBJ1-1; D possibly corresponds to TRBD1 (5 bases). V was cut by 1 base and J by 4 bases, with 13 bases left in between. Germline V gene data show CDR1 as SGHAT and CDR2 as FQNNGV. The CDR3 totals 15 residues. CDR3 sequence (DNA): TGTGCCAGCAGCTTAGGTCACAGCCAGGGCACTGAAGCTTTCTTT. Residues: CASSLGHSQGTEAFF.

The rearrangement uses TRBV9 and TRBJ2-7, with 10 positions matching TRBD2. The CDR3 consists of 14 residues. V gave up 2 bases and J gave up 3 bases; unmatched junction bases: 2. Germline loops: CDR1 SGDLS, CDR2 YYNGEE. The CDR3 DNA reads TGTGCCAGCAGCGTGGCTAGCGGGGGCTACGAGCAGTACTTC. It yields the protein CASSVASGGYEQYF. The full variable domain, in which reference TRBV9 and TRBJ2-7 provide the parts outside the CDR3, is DSGVTQTPKHLITATGQRVTLRCSPRSGDLSVYWYQQSLDQGLQFLIQYYNGEERAKGNILERFSAQQFPDLHSELNLSSLELGDSALYFCASSVASGGYEQYFGPGTRLTVT.

The J gene is TRBJ1-2, the V gene TRBV29-1; D ambiguous. Germline V CDR1 and CDR2: SQVTM, ANQGSEA. The CDR3 runs 15 residues. V was cut by 4 bases and J by 1 base, with 16 bases left in between. CDR3 sequence: CSVGERSPNNYGYTF. DNA of the CDR3: TGCAGCGTTGGGGAGAGGAGCCCCAATAACTATGGCTACACCTTC.

The chain joins TRBV4-1 to TRBJ2-5; 9 bases map to TRBD2. From germline, CDR1 is MGHRA and CDR2 YSYEKL. This CDR3 has 16 residues. V gave up 1 base and J gave up 4 bases; unmatched junction bases: 7. In DNA form, the CDR3 reads TGCGCCAGCAGCCAAGCAGCGGGGGGTCCTCCAGAGACCCAGTACTTC. Its protein product is CASSQAAGGPPETQYF.

The V call is TRBV7-3, the J call TRBJ2-2; a possible D gene is TRBD2 (7 bases). Germline V gene lookup returns CDR1 SGHTA and CDR2 FQGTGA. Trimming took 7 bases from V and 5 from J, leaving 11 bases between them. The length of the CDR3 is 13 residues. CDR3 sequence: CASKEGGTGELFF. The CDR3 nucleotides are TGTGCCAGCAAGGAGGGGGGGACCGGGGAGCTGTTTTTT.

The chain links TRBV10-3 to TRBJ1-3; 11 nucleotides match TRBD1. After removal of 9 bases from V and 4 bases from J, the junction contained 5 bases not matched to a gene. The CDR3 totals 14 residues. From germline, CDR1 is ENHRY and CDR2 SYGVKD. CDR3 amino acids: CAMGQGVSGNTIYF. The CDR3 DNA sequence: TGTGCCATGGGACAGGGGGTTTCGGGAAACACCATATATTTT.

This sequence joins TRBV7-2 and TRBJ2-3; D is possibly TRBD2 (5 bases). Germline loops: CDR1 SGHTA, CDR2 FQGNSA. This CDR3 contains 17 residues. Trimming shortened V by 0 bases and J by 4 bases, and 17 bases separated the two germline ends. The CDR3 here is CASSLAGSGSVADTQYF. The CDR3 DNA reads TGTGCCAGCAGCTTAGCGGGGTCCGGTAGCGTGGCAGATACGCAGTATTTT. The full variable domain, its missing parts supplied by reference TRBV7-2 and TRBJ2-3, is GAGVSQSPSNKVTEKGKDVELRCDPISGHTALYWYRQSLGQGLEFLIYFQGNSAPDKSGLPSDRFSAERTGGSVSTLTIQRTQQEDSAVYLCASSLAGSGSVADTQYFGPGTRLTVL.

This chain joins TRBV5-1 and TRBJ2-5; TRBD2 is a possible D gene (5 bases). Germline values: CDR1 SGHRS, CDR2 YFSETQ. This CDR3 spans 14 amino acids. Trimming stripped 1 base from V and 7 bases from J, with 14 bases between. CDR3 sequence reads: CASSLFSGGSTQYF. CDR3 nucleotides: TGCGCCAGCAGCTTGTTTTCAGGAGGCTCGACCCAGTACTTC.

The chain carries TRBV19 and TRBJ2-7; 9 positions agree with TRBD2. The V gene end was trimmed by 8 bases and the J gene end by 4 bases; junction bases not matched to a gene: 15. Germline assignment: CDR1 LNHDA and CDR2 SQIVND (reference sequence). This CDR3 is built from 16 residues. Here the CDR3 reads CASRKRASGISYEQYF. Written as DNA, the CDR3 is TGTGCCAGTCGTAAGAGGGCTAGCGGGATTTCTTACGAGCAGTACTTC.

The chain links TRBV28 to TRBJ1-6; no clear D. Germline V gene sequence: CDR1 MDHEN, CDR2 SYDVKM. V shed 2 bases and J shed 9 bases, with 14 bases lying between them. The CDR3 extends over 15 amino acids. Here the CDR3 DNA reads TGTGCCAGCAGTTTAGCGCGGGCCATGGGTTCACCCCTCCACTTT. As protein: CASSLARAMGSPLHF.

The chain combines TRBV7-9 with TRBJ1-2; 7 bases are shared with TRBD1. This CDR3 comprises 16 residues. The germline CDR1 and CDR2 sequences are SEHNR and FQNEAQ (reference sequence). V was clipped by 2 bases and J by 1 base; unmatched bases: 7. CDR3 region: CASSLWIGTDNYGYTF. For the CDR3, the DNA is TGTGCCAGCAGCTTATGGATTGGGACAGATAACTATGGCTACACCTTC. Drawing the rest from reference TRBV7-9 and TRBJ1-2, the complete variable domain is DTGVSQNPRHKITKRGQNVTFRCDPISEHNRLYWYRQTLGQGPEFLTYFQNEAQLEKSRLLSDRFSAERPKGSFSTLEIQRTEQGDSAMYLCASSLWIGTDNYGYTFGSGTRLTVV.

This chain links TRBV28 with TRBJ2-1; D call uncertain. The CDR3 consists of 15 residues. Looked up from germline, CDR1 is MDHEN and CDR2 is SYDVKM. V was cut by 5 bases and J by 4 bases, with 15 bases left in between. This chain's CDR3 is CASSGSWRKYNEQFF. The DNA for the CDR3 is TGTGCCAGCAGTGGGTCTTGGCGGAAATACAATGAGCAGTTCTTC.

This clone was observed a few times. V is TRBV11-2 and J is TRBJ2-6, with TRBD1 identical over 9 bases. Germline CDR1 SGHAT, CDR2 FQNNGV. The CDR3 contains 17 residues. The junction had 10 bases not matched to a gene; V was cut back by 10 bases and J by 0 bases. The CDR3, as DNA: TGTGCCACGAGGTCCGGGACAGGGTACTCTGGGGCCAACGTCCTGACTTTC. This codes for CATRSGTGYSGANVLTF.

The chain has TRBV19 and TRBJ1-5; D perhaps matches TRBD1 (6 bases). Germline lookup yields CDR1 LNHDA and CDR2 SQIVND (reference sequence). V was clipped by 5 bases and J by 6 bases, with 23 bases between them. The CDR3 has 17 residues. The CDR3 loop is CASSLYGQIRGGQPQHF. The CDR3 DNA follows: TGTGCCAGTAGTCTTTACGGACAGATAAGGGGTGGTCAGCCCCAGCATTTT.

The V gene is TRBV7-3, the J gene TRBJ2-3, with D perhaps TRBD2 (6 bases). CDR1 and CDR2 (germline): SGHTA, FQGTGA. This CDR3 region has 15 residues. Trimming removed 5 bases at V and 0 bases at J, with 12 bases between. In DNA, the CDR3 is TGTGCCAGCAGCCCATTAGGGAGGAGCACAGATACGCAGTATTTT. It codes for CASSPLGRSTDTQYF.

The chain recombines TRBV7-3 with TRBJ2-2; 8 positions match TRBD2. Germline assignment: CDR1 SGHTA and CDR2 FQGTGA. CDR3 size: 14 residues. V lost 4 bases, J lost 6 bases, and 4 bases stayed unmatched. CDR3 sequence: CASSSLAASGELFF. In DNA, the CDR3 is TGTGCCAGCAGCTCACTAGCGGCCTCCGGGGAGCTGTTTTTT.

The chain employs TRBV11-3 and TRBJ2-1; D may be TRBD2 (6 bases). CDR1 is SGHNT, CDR2 YENEEA, per germline. This CDR3 has 15 amino acids. Trimming left V 1 base short and J 5 bases short, with 12 bases between. This CDR3 is CASSLVSGGDNEQFF. Written as DNA, the CDR3 is TGTGCCAGCAGCTTAGTTTCAGGAGGGGACAATGAGCAGTTCTTC. Full variable domain (rest looked up from reference TRBV11-3 and TRBJ2-1): EAGVVQSPRYKIIEKKQPVAFWCNPISGHNTLYWYLQNLGQGPELLIRYENEEAVDDSQLPKDRFSAERLKGVDSTLKIQPAELGDSAVYLCASSLVSGGDNEQFFGPGTRLTVL.

The V gene is TRBV4-3, the J gene TRBJ1-2, with a weak D call TRBD1 (5 bases). Trimming removed 0 bases at V and 7 bases at J, with 15 bases between. The CDR3 contains 15 residues. Germline lookup yields CDR1 LGHNA and CDR2 YSLEER. CDR3 in DNA: TGCGCCAGCAGCCAAGACCGATGGGGGAGGGGTGGCTACACCTTC. This gives the protein CASSQDRWGRGGYTF.

CDR3 sequence: CASSPGDGYEQYF. CDR3 sequence (DNA): TGTGCCAGTAGCCCAGGGGATGGTTACGAGCAGTACTTC. The genes are TRBV19 and TRBJ2-7, with D possibly matching TRBD1 (6 bases). Trimming shortened V by 6 bases and J by 4 bases, and 13 bases separated the two germline ends. The CDR3 has 13 amino acids. Germline CDR1 and CDR2: LNHDA and SQIVND (reference sequence).

The chain has TRBV19 and TRBJ2-1, with D unresolved. Per germline, CDR1 LNHDA and CDR2 SQIVND (reference sequence). With 3 bases removed from V and 4 bases from J, the gap between germline ends came to 7 bases. The CDR3 is 13 amino acids. For the CDR3, the DNA is TGTGCCAGTAGTATTGGAGTTTACAATGAGCAGTTCTTC. It encodes CASSIGVYNEQFF.

J is TRBJ2-7 and V is TRBV23-1, with 8 positions matching TRBD1. TRBV23-1 qualifies as an ORF whose function is uncertain. The CDR3 totals 15 residues. Unmatched junction bases numbered 11, after V lost 6 bases and J lost 4 bases. CDR3 protein: CASSDRGSEIYEQYF. The CDR3 DNA sequence: TGCGCCAGCAGCGACAGGGGCTCCGAAATTTACGAGCAGTACTTC.

The rearrangement joins TRBV5-8 to TRBJ1-1, with 7 bases lining up with TRBD1. CDR1 is SGHTS and CDR2 is YDEGEE in the germline V gene. The CDR3 extends over 15 amino acids. V shed 0 bases and J 2 bases; nucleotides not matched to a gene: 4. CDR3: CASSLGTGGNTEAFF. The CDR3 coding sequence is TGTGCCAGCAGCTTGGGGACAGGTGGAAACACTGAAGCTTTCTTT. Variable domain in full (rest from reference TRBV5-8 and TRBJ1-1): EAGVTQSPTHLIKTRGQQATLRCSPISGHTSVYWYQQALGLGLQFLLWYDEGEERNRGNFPPRFSGRQFPNYSSELNVNALELEDSALYLCASSLGTGGNTEAFFGQGTRLTVV.

There are a few counts of this clone. The J gene is TRBJ2-7, the V gene TRBV9; 9 bases are shared with TRBD1. This CDR3 is built from 15 residues. V dropped 4 bases and J dropped 2; count of bases not matched to a gene: 7. Germline CDR1 SGDLS, CDR2 YYNGEE. For the CDR3, the DNA is TGTGCCAGCAGCACCGGGACAGGGAAGACCTACGAGCAGTACTTC. Protein sequence: CASSTGTGKTYEQYF.

The V and J genes are TRBV18 and TRBJ2-1, with 9 bases that match TRBD2. The length of the CDR3 is 17 residues. Per the germline V gene, CDR1 is KGHSH and CDR2 is LQKENI. Germline trimming cut 3 bases from V and 7 bases from J; bases unmatched to any gene: 13. The CDR3 sequence: CASSPPMGGRAGNEQFF. The CDR3, as DNA: TGTGCCAGCTCACCTCCCATGGGCGGGAGGGCCGGGAATGAGCAGTTCTTC.

This clone came up once. The chain has TRBV2 and TRBJ2-1; 9 nucleotides line up with TRBD1. V lost 7 bases, J lost 5 bases, and 15 bases stayed unmatched. Germline lookup yields CDR1 SNHLY and CDR2 FYNNEI. CDR3 length equals 17 residues. CDR3 sequence reads: CASTLPRDRGTDNEQFF. The DNA for the CDR3 is TGTGCCAGCACCCTTCCCCGCGACAGGGGGACGGACAATGAGCAGTTCTTC.

This clone has just a few counts. The CDR3 nucleotides read TGTGCCAGCAGCTCGGCCGACAGGCCTGAGAACATTCAGTACTTC. It specifies CASSSADRPENIQYF. The rearrangement joins TRBV5-8 to TRBJ2-4; perhaps TRBD1 as D (6 bases). V shed 3 bases and J shed 7 bases, with 17 bases lying between them. CDR3 length equals 15 residues. Per the germline V gene, CDR1 is SGHTS and CDR2 is YDEGEE.

The rearrangement uses TRBV15 and TRBJ1-2; maybe TRBD1 (5 bases). Germline-derived CDR1 and CDR2 are LNHNV and YYDKDF (reference sequence). V was shortened by 7 bases and J by 4 bases, with 13 bases between the two germline ends. The CDR3 length is 13 residues. Written as DNA, the CDR3 is TGTGCCACCAAAAGGGGAAGTGGCTATGGCTACACCTTC. Translation gives CATKRGSGYGYTF.

This clone was seen more than once but under ten times. V usage is TRBV5-1 and J usage is TRBJ2-7; maybe TRBD2 (6 bases). V lost 3 bases, J lost 5 bases, and 15 bases lay in between. The CDR3 length is 14 residues. Germline values: CDR1 SGHRS, CDR2 YFSETQ. The DNA for the CDR3 is TGCGCCAGCAGCTCCGGGGGAGGTCCAGACGAGCAGTACTTC. The encoded protein is CASSSGGGPDEQYF.

The V gene is TRBV28, the J gene TRBJ1-2; 8 bases match TRBD1. The CDR3 runs to 13 residues. Germline V gives CDR1 MDHEN, CDR2 SYDVKM. The V gene end was trimmed by 8 bases and the J gene end by 5 bases; junction bases not matched to a gene: 7. CDR3 residues: CASAGQGWYGYTF. The CDR3 DNA is TGTGCCAGCGCTGGACAGGGTTGGTATGGCTACACCTTC.